These 17 T cell receptor beta chains originate from one sample sequenced in a study of T-cell memory formation after mild COVID-19. TCRdb itself ran the 5' RACE reads through MiXCR, one entry per CDR3 protein. There are around 340,000 distinct CDR3 sequences in the sample; 20% to 25% occur only once, and approximately 12% lies in the top ten. Sequencing was carried out using PBMCs or a T cell subset sorted from them (not recorded which). The source is an adult woman who had mild COVID-19 (a few samples of this study predate the infection). Cell type and time point are not known.

The chain is built from TRBV2 and TRBJ1-5; 10 bases are shared with TRBD1. This CDR3 is built from 13 residues. Looked up from germline, CDR1 is SNHLY and CDR2 is FYNNEI. V shed 6 bases, J shed 6 bases, and the junction held 2 bases outside the gene matches. The CDR3, as DNA: TGTGCCAGCAGAGGGACAGGGGTTCAGCCCCAGCATTTT. Translated, it gives CASRGTGVQPQHF.

This chain connects TRBV5-1 to TRBJ2-7; either TRBD1 or TRBD2 may supply D (5 bases each). V was pared by 3 bases and J by 6 bases, with 13 bases between. From germline, CDR1 is SGHRS and CDR2 YFSETQ. The CDR3 loop spans 13 amino acids. The CDR3 protein is CASSWGPGGEQYF. CDR3 sequence (DNA): TGCGCCAGCAGCTGGGGACCTGGGGGCGAGCAGTACTTC.

This clonotype showed up just a few times. The DNA of the CDR3 is TGCAGCGTTGTCGGGACAACCGCTAGCACAGATACGCAGTATTTT. Translating it yields CSVVGTTASTDTQYF. The chain is built from TRBV29-1 and TRBJ2-3, with D maybe TRBD1 (6 bases). This CDR3 comprises 15 residues. V was shortened by 4 bases and J by 0 bases, with 14 bases between the two germline ends. CDR1 SQVTM and CDR2 ANQGSEA come from the germline V gene.

This clonotype was found once. V is TRBV6-2 or TRBV6-3 and J is TRBJ1-1; 7 nucleotides line up with TRBD1. CDR1 and CDR2 (germline): MNHEY, SVGEGT. The length of the CDR3 is 16 residues. After removal of 2 bases from V and 0 bases from J, the junction contained 6 bases not matched to a gene. CDR3 nucleotides: TGTGCCAGCAGTTACGCACAGGGGCGAATGAACACTGAAGCTTTCTTT. It translates to CASSYAQGRMNTEAFF.

This chain connects TRBV2 to TRBJ2-1; 10 nucleotides align to TRBD2. The germline V gene has CDR1 SNHLY and CDR2 FYNNEI. V lost 6 bases and J lost 5; bases outside the gene matches: 4. The length of the CDR3 is 14 residues. CDR3 sequence: CASRSGGAHNEQFF. The CDR3, as DNA: TGTGCCAGCAGAAGCGGGGGGGCCCACAATGAGCAGTTCTTC.

The rearrangement joins TRBV5-1 to TRBJ2-2; D gene unclear. V lost 7 bases and J 0 bases, leaving 7 bases between the germline ends. The V gene's germline CDR1 is SGHRS and CDR2 YFSETQ. There are 13 residues in the CDR3. The CDR3 sequence: CASSDPNTGELFF. The CDR3 DNA reads TGCGCCAGCTCGGACCCGAACACCGGGGAGCTGTTTTTT.

The table lists this clonotype with a few counts. This chain links TRBV9 with TRBJ2-7; D gene unclear. The CDR3 is 12 amino acids. Germline CDR1 is SGDLS and CDR2 is YYNGEE. Trimming stripped 0 bases from V and 6 bases from J, with 7 bases between. The CDR3 DNA reads as TGTGCCAGCAGCGTAGGAGTAGGCGAGCAGTACTTC. Its protein is CASSVGVGEQYF.

The chain joins TRBV13 to TRBJ1-5; TRBD1 might be the D (5 bases). Trimming pared 0 bases from V and 2 bases from J, leaving 8 bases between. This CDR3 has 15 amino acids. The germline gives CDR1 PRHDT, CDR2 FYEKMQ (reference sequence). In nucleotides, the CDR3 is TGTGCCAGCAGCTTAGGCAGGGCGCGCAATCAGCCCCAGCATTTT. It encodes CASSLGRARNQPQHF. The variable domain in full, with the rest retrieved from reference TRBV13 and TRBJ1-5, is AAGVIQSPRHLIKEKRETATLKCYPIPRHDTVYWYQQGPGQDPQFLISFYEKMQSDKGSIPDRFSAQQFSDYHSELNMSSLELGDSALYFCASSLGRARNQPQHFGDGTRLSIL.

CDR3 nucleotides: TGCGCCAGCAGCACCCAGGGGGCTATTAACACTGAAGCTTTCTTT. Its protein product is CASSTQGAINTEAFF. The chain links TRBV5-1 to TRBJ1-1, with 8 bases fitting TRBD1. J lost 2 bases, V lost 4 bases, and 7 bases had no gene match. Germline CDR1 is SGHRS and CDR2 is YFSETQ. The CDR3 runs 15 residues.

By its share, this clonotype is medium-sized. V gene TRBV5-4 combines with J gene TRBJ2-1; 7 bases are a match to TRBD2. The CDR3 runs to 15 residues. The trim removed 5 bases at V and 3 bases at J, leaving 8 bases unmatched. CDR1 SGHNT and CDR2 YYREEE come from the germline V gene (reference sequence). The CDR3: CASRPGLEVYNEQFF. In DNA, the CDR3 is TGTGCCAGCAGGCCTGGACTAGAGGTCTACAATGAGCAGTTCTTC.

This clonotype was picked up a small number of times. V is TRBV7-2 and J is TRBJ2-1, with TRBD2 matching 8 bases. This CDR3 has 18 amino acids. The germline V gene encodes CDR1 SGHTA and CDR2 FQGNSA. The V and J ends lost 5 bases and 8 bases, in that order; junction bases with no gene match: 20. CDR3 DNA: TGTGCCAGCAGCCTGGCGGGTAGGTGGCTAGCGGGTGAGGATGAGCAGTTCTTC. Protein product: CASSLAGRWLAGEDEQFF.

The sample holds many counts of this clonotype. The chain uses TRBV20-1 and TRBJ2-1; D unclear. Deletions cut 7 bases from V and 2 bases from J, with 6 bases between. Germline CDR1 reads DFQATT; CDR2 reads SNEGSKA (reference sequence). This CDR3 region has 11 residues. The CDR3 DNA reads as TGCAGTGTCCAGCCCTACAATGAGCAGTTCTTC. It translates to CSVQPYNEQFF.

The chain has TRBV27 and TRBJ2-7; the D gene could be TRBD1 or TRBD2 (5 bases each). Trimming removed 3 bases from V and 6 bases from J, with 15 bases in between. The CDR3 length is 14 residues. Germline-derived CDR1 and CDR2 are MNHEY and SMNVEV (reference sequence). CDR3 nucleotides: TGTGCCAGCAGTTTCGGGACCTTAGTGCGCGAGCAGTACTTC. It is translated as CASSFGTLVREQYF.

This clonotype was observed a few times. The chain combines TRBV29-1 with TRBJ2-2; 7 bases map to TRBD2. J lost 9 bases, V lost 7 bases, and 11 bases had no gene match. Germline loops: CDR1 SQVTM, CDR2 ANQGSEA. There are 13 residues in the CDR3. The CDR3 DNA is TGCAGCGGAACGGGGGGTCCGGGGCGGGAGCTGTTTTTT. This codes for CSGTGGPGRELFF.

This clonotype has just a few counts. The chain has TRBV28 and TRBJ2-1; D remains ambiguous. The CDR3 spans 14 residues. The germline V and J ends were trimmed by 2 bases and 6 bases, with 11 bases remaining between them. Germline CDR1 is MDHEN and CDR2 is SYDVKM. The CDR3 bases are TGTGCCAGCAGTTTAGATGAACCTCGCAATGAGCAGTTCTTC. Amino acid sequence: CASSLDEPRNEQFF.

This clonotype was detected a few times. V and J are TRBV5-1 and TRBJ2-7, with 9 bases aligning to TRBD1. Per the germline V gene, CDR1 is SGHRS and CDR2 is YFSETQ. The V segment lost 4 bases and the J segment 3 bases; nucleotides outside the gene matches: 8. CDR3 length: 15 amino acids. CDR3 residues: CASSPGTGRDYEQYF. DNA for the CDR3: TGCGCCAGCAGCCCTGGGACAGGGCGGGACTACGAGCAGTACTTC.

This clonotype came up a few times. This rearrangement joins TRBV29-1 to TRBJ2-1; D is unclear. V was shortened by 7 bases and J by 0 bases, with 13 bases between the two germline ends. The V gene's germline CDR1 is SQVTM and CDR2 ANQGSEA. The CDR3 runs to 14 residues. The DNA for the CDR3 is TGCAGCGCTCAGCGCCTGGGCTCCTACAATGAGCAGTTCTTC. It specifies CSAQRLGSYNEQFF.